Below are 20 T cell receptor beta chains sequenced from a single sample in a study of tumor-infiltrating lymphocytes in primary liver carcinoma. Using a constant-region primer together with ProtoScript II reverse transcriptase, TCR beta cDNA was made from 450 to 600 ng of total RNA. Slightly modified ARM-PCR served as the procedure for the TCR beta libraries. These libraries came from three rounds of nested multiplex PCR. Primers for the first two PCR rounds were TRBV1-TRBV30 forward primers and a C-beta reverse primer (roughly 10 cycles per round). TCRdb itself ran the multiplex PCR reads through MiXCR, one entry per CDR3 protein. This sample has about 48,000 distinct CDR3 sequences; about three quarters occur once, and the top ten carry about a quarter. Between roughly 18 and 30 mg of unsorted bulk tissue served as the source from which RNA and DNA were co-extracted. The sample consisted of liver tumor tissue from sampling region 3. Subset here: tumor region T3, left-lateral pole. The receptor set was obtained from a man aged 35 to 55 with primary liver carcinoma and hepatitis B virus infection.

Regarding this clonotype: Without the conserved terminal phenylalanine or tryptophan, this CDR3 likely stems from a read error. The chain carries TRBV28 and TRBJ2-7; tentative D call: TRBD2 (5 bases). There are 16 residues in the CDR3. With 4 bases removed from V and 6 bases from J, the gap between germline ends came to 22 bases. In germline, CDR1 is MDHEN, CDR2 SYDVKM. The CDR3 nucleotides read TGTGCCAGCAGTTCCCAAATGTTGTCCCGAGGGTTCGAGCAGTACTTA. Translation: CASSSQMLSRGFEQYL.

About this clonotype: An end of the junction does not agree with germline; a read error may underlie this. This sequence joins TRBV11-2 and TRBJ2-2, with D perhaps matching TRBD2 (5 bases). Germline lookup yields CDR1 SGHAT and CDR2 FQNNGV. This CDR3 has 18 amino acids. DNA of the CDR3: TGTGTCAGCAGCGACTCGCGGGCGAGGGCTACGAACACCGGGGAGCTGTTTTTT. Translating it yields CVSSDSRARATNTGELFF.

This clonotype was recorded a few times. CDR3 coding DNA: TGTGCCAGCAGCTCGGGACTGAATAGTAATCAGCCCCAGTATTTT. It is translated as CASSSGLNSNQPQYF. The chain links TRBV7-8 to TRBJ1-5, with D maybe TRBD2 (6 bases). The J call is in doubt because the DNA end fits TRBJ2-3 better. The V gene's germline CDR1 is SGHVS and CDR2 FQNEAQ. The CDR3 extends over 15 amino acids.

This chain joins TRBV4-1 and TRBJ2-7; 11 nucleotides line up with TRBD2. The trim removed 6 bases at V and 7 bases at J, leaving 14 bases unmatched. Germline lookup yields CDR1 MGHRA and CDR2 YSYEKL. The CDR3 covers 16 residues. The CDR3: CASSVTSGTGSGEQYF. Here the CDR3 DNA reads TGCGCCAGCAGTGTGACTAGCGGGACCGGCTCGGGGGAGCAGTACTTC.

The V and J genes are TRBV11-2 and TRBJ2-3; 7 bases fit TRBD2. Unmatched junction bases numbered 25, after V lost 1 base and J lost 15 bases. CDR1 is SGHAT, CDR2 FQNNGV, per germline. The CDR3 runs 18 residues. This CDR3 is CASSLGPPSGLRTDTHYF. The CDR3 nucleotides are TGTGCCAGCAGCTTAGGACCCCCTAGCGGCCTCAGAACAGATACACACTATTTT.

This clonotype was seen a single time. Sequence at one end of the junction differs from germline and may be a read error. The rearrangement links TRBV11-2 to TRBJ2-7; a possible D gene is TRBD1 (6 bases). This CDR3 spans 15 amino acids. CDR1 is SGHAT, CDR2 FQNNGV, per germline. This CDR3 is CVSSKYSRGGYEQYF. CDR3 sequence (DNA): TGTGTCAGCAGCAAATATTCGAGAGGGGGCTACGAGCAGTACTTC. The variable domain in full, with the rest retrieved from reference TRBV11-2 and TRBJ2-7, is EAGVAQSPRYKIIEKRQSVAFWCNPISGHATLYWYQQILGQGPKLLIQFQNNGVVDDSQLPKDRFSAERLKGVDSTLKIQPAKLEDSAVYLCVSSKYSRGGYEQYFGPGTRLTVT.

Concerning this clonotype itself: One base away lies a much larger clone, so this may be a sequencing read error. V and J are TRBV28 and TRBJ2-5, with D possibly matching TRBD1 (7 bases). The CDR3 is 13 amino acids. CDR1 and CDR2 (germline): MDHEN, SYDVKM. The CDR3 sequence is CASSTGAVLGGGF. The CDR3 DNA is TGTGCCAGCAGTACAGGGGCCGTCCTGGGAGGTGGCTTC.

V usage is TRBV5-1 and J usage is TRBJ1-1, with a possible D match to TRBD1 (5 bases). CDR1 is SGHRS and CDR2 is YFSETQ in the germline V gene. V was pared by 0 bases and J by 11 bases, with 20 bases between. The CDR3 consists of 15 residues. This CDR3 reads CASSLASGGQGEAFF. Written as DNA, the CDR3 is TGCGCCAGCAGCTTGGCCTCGGGAGGGCAGGGTGAGGCTTTCTTT.

The table lists this clonotype with a count of one. The junction departs from the called germline gene at one end, perhaps through a read error. This chain connects TRBV6-6 to TRBJ2-2, with 12 bases identical to TRBD1. The germline V gene has CDR1 MNHNY and CDR2 SVGAGI (reference sequence). This CDR3 region has 18 residues. The CDR3 reads CASSYSRDRGLSTGELLF. The CDR3 DNA is TGTGCCAGCAGTTACTCACGGGACAGGGGGCTGAGCACCGGGGAGCTGCTGTTT.

As regards this clonotype: Because it lacks the conserved phenylalanine or tryptophan at the end, this CDR3 is likely a read error. Because the CDR3's place on the DNA is in doubt, the DNA is left out and the CDR3 is given as listed by TCRdb. The chain carries TRBV10-3 and TRBJ2-2; the listed D gene, TRBD2, was not tested against the DNA. Germline-derived CDR1 and CDR2 are ENHRY and SYGVKD. The CDR3 comprises 14 residues, both ends counted. The CDR3 loop reads CAIKVEGNTGELVS.

Turning to this clonotype: The junction and the germline gene differ at one end; a read error may be behind it. The chain combines TRBV11-2 with TRBJ2-2; possibly TRBD2 for D (5 bases). The CDR3 is 15 residues long. The germline gives CDR1 SGHAT, CDR2 FQNNGV. The CDR3 DNA reads TGTGCCAGCAGCTTAGCGGGAACCTACACCGGGGAGTTGCTTTTT. As protein: CASSLAGTYTGELLF.

With respect to this clonotype: This clone may be a read error of a much larger clone one base away. The genes are TRBV28 and TRBJ1-5; D perhaps matches TRBD1 (6 bases). Trimming stripped 6 bases from V and 1 base from J, with 13 bases between. The CDR3 extends over 15 amino acids. CDR1 MDHEN and CDR2 SYDVKM come from the germline V gene. The CDR3 DNA sequence: TGTGCCAGCAGGCTGACAGGTGACAGCAATCAGCCCCAGCATTTT. Protein sequence: CASRLTGDSNQPQHF.

This clonotype was observed at least ten times. The V and J genes are TRBV6-5 and TRBJ2-2; 8 nucleotides align to TRBD1. The germline gives CDR1 MNHEY, CDR2 SVGAGI. This CDR3 has 14 amino acids. The trim removed 7 bases at V and 1 base at J, leaving 2 bases unmatched. The CDR3 nucleotides read TGTGCCAGCAAGGGACAGGTGAACACCGGGGAGCTGTTTTTT. It encodes CASKGQVNTGELFF.

Notes on this clonotype: Sequence at one end of the junction differs from germline and may be a read error. This chain links TRBV11-2 with TRBJ2-2, with a tentative D call TRBD2 (5 bases). The CDR3 consists of 17 residues. Germline CDR1 SGHAT, CDR2 FQNNGV. The CDR3 region has the DNA TGTGCCAGCAGCTTTTATCGCACAGCTAGAAGACAACGGGGAGCTGTTTTT. It codes for CASSFYRTARRQRGAVF. Drawing the rest from reference TRBV11-2 and TRBJ2-2, the complete variable domain is EAGVAQSPRYKIIEKRQSVAFWCNPISGHATLYWYQQILGQGPKLLIQFQNNGVVDDSQLPKDRFSAERLKGVDSTLKIQPAKLEDSAVYLCASSFYRTARRQRGAVFGEGSRLTVL.

As for this clonotype: The junction departs from the called germline gene at one end, perhaps through a read error. This chain connects TRBV9 to TRBJ2-1; 7 bases fit TRBD2. The CDR3 is 16 amino acids. Germline V CDR1 and CDR2: SGDLS, YYNGEE. The CDR3 loop is CASIVDGGSAYNEQFF. Here the CDR3 DNA reads TGTGCCAGCATCGTAGACGGCGGGAGCGCCTACAATGAGCAGTTCTTC.

As to this clonotype: An end of the junction does not agree with germline; a read error may underlie this. The V and J genes are TRBV6-5 and TRBJ1-2; D unresolved. CDR1 MNHEY and CDR2 SVGAGI come from the germline V gene. There are 14 residues in the CDR3. CDR3 DNA: TGTGCCAGCAGTTACTCGGAGAGTAACTATGGCTATACCTTC. Translating it yields CASSYSESNYGYTF.

The chain uses TRBV28 and TRBJ2-1; 9 bases are shared with TRBD2. Germline CDR1 reads MDHEN; CDR2 reads SYDVKM. Losses at the gene ends were 9 bases for V and 8 bases for J; bases not matched to a gene: 20. The CDR3 contains 17 residues. CDR3 protein: CASSLRYGLARVDEQFF. Written as DNA, the CDR3 is TGTGCCAGTAGTCTACGTTACGGACTAGCGAGGGTAGATGAGCAGTTCTTC.

On this clonotype: A read error may produce the germline difference seen at one junction end. The gene calls are TRBV10-1 and TRBJ2-3; 8 bases are a match to TRBD2. Germline CDR1 WNHNN, CDR2 SYGVQD (reference sequence). This CDR3 has 16 residues. The CDR3 loop is CTSSEGSSGSPDTQYF. In DNA, the CDR3 is TGCACCAGCAGTGAGGGTAGCAGCGGGAGCCCAGATACGCAGTATTTT.

On this clonotype itself: Its ends do not fully match the called genes, so a read error is possible. The V gene is TRBV7-8, the J gene TRBJ2-2; maybe TRBD2 (5 bases). The CDR3 totals 16 residues. The germline V gene has CDR1 SGHVS and CDR2 FQNEAQ. Written as DNA, the CDR3 is TGTGCCAGCAGTTTAGTAAGGGTGGCGAACACCGGGGAGCCGTTTTTT. Amino acid sequence: CASSLVRVANTGEPFF.

This clonotype was seen repeatedly, ten times or more. The CDR3 bases are TGTGCCAGCAGCCCGACAGGTTTGTCCTACGAGCAGTACTTC. It yields the protein CASSPTGLSYEQYF. The rearrangement uses TRBV28 and TRBJ2-7, with D possibly being TRBD1 (6 bases). Germline CDR1 and CDR2: MDHEN and SYDVKM. V was shortened by 6 bases and J by 1 base, with 13 bases between the two germline ends. CDR3 length: 14 residues.